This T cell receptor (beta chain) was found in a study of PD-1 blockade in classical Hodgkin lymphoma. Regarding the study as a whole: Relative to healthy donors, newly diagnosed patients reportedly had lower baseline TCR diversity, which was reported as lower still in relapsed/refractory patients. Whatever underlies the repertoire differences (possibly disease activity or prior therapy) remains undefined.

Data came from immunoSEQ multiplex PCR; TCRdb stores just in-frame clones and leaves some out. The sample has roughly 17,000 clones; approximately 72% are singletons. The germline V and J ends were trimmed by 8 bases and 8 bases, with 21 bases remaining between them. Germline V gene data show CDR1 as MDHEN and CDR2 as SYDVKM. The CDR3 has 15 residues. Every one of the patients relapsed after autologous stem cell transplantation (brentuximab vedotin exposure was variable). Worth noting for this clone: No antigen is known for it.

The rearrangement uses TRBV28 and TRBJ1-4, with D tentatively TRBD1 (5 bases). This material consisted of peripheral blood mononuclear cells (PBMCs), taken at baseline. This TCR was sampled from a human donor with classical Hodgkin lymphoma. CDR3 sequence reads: CASGSHGGGKEKLFF. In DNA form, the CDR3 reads TGTGCCAGCGGATCGCATGGGGGGGGAAAGGAAAAACTGTTTTTT.